This T cell receptor (beta chain) appears in the sequencing data of a study of T cell responses to AZD1222 COVID-19 vaccine (dated by TCRdb to the early 2020s). Looking at the study overall: AZD1222 recipients given second doses at about 4 weeks or at about 12 weeks were pooled, since spike-specific TCR depth and breadth were not found to differ between the two schedules. A total of about 240 trial participants underwent TCR sequencing, of whom 200 to 220 received two doses of AZD1222 and roughly 25 received two doses of the MenACWY control vaccine. Trial participants were enrolled by age into subgroups of 18-55, 56-69 and 70-plus years, and roughly 160, 29 and 62 TCR-sequenced participants, respectively, were included in these subgroups.

The CDR3 regions of human TCRbeta chains were analyzed by immunosequencing. The study's processing was this. Repertoire TCRs were checked for matches against a reference library of SARS-CoV-2-specific TCRs that had been generated using the MIRA antigen-specificity platform. Breadth was defined as the fraction of unique TCRs that were SARS-CoV-2-associated, and depth was defined as the fraction of total T cells that were SARS-CoV-2-associated. Each spike-specific TCR was assigned to its reactive spike region and to a CD4 or CD8 class using the MIRA data. Log10-transformed breadth and depth values were compared by one-way ANOVA with Sidak's multiple comparisons tests. TCRdb stores this immuneACCESS table with in-frame sequences only. Part of the clones is absent; in the studies checked, under half of the shortfall reflects unresolved V genes, and no reason is known for the rest. That table supplies the V and J calls and clone size; D and trimming were determined from the DNA. The sample profile shows about 150,000 clones; under 95% of them were found once. The ten largest account for roughly 4.6% of the sample.

This clone was recorded once. This clone's antigen is unknown. Per-base quality was not reported, and no clone a single base away is much larger than it. Read against the paper, the sample's time point label means: baseline before first vaccination. Vaccinee samples came from UK trials COV001 and COV002, including a single-blind randomized controlled phase 2/3 trial of AZD1222 (ChAdOx1 nCoV-19) in healthy adults. Trial participant PBMC samples were collected at day 0 and day 28 after the second dose for TCRbeta chain sequencing. V and J are truncated by 5 bases and 2 bases respectively, leaving an intervening sequence of 10 bases. The CDR3 starts with the cysteine, ends with the phenylalanine, and has 13 residues. CDR3 DNA is the only sequence kept; it has 39 bases, read in frame from the first base. CDR1 and CDR2 (LNHDA, SQIVND) derive from the germline V gene (reference sequence). Here is what the overall study found, with its caveats: Participants were mostly white British, with more females than males. The authors suggested clonal diversity may have been underestimated. The vaccine-associated CD4 TCRs covered the entire spike protein, and the dominant responses fell in regions 160-218 and 743-854. Only a handful of AZD1222 recipients were SARS-CoV-2 seropositive at baseline, limiting conclusions about previously exposed vaccinees. Because no day 14 peak-response samples were available, repertoires were characterized only after the peak T cell response. Reportedly, almost half of the unique spike-specific TCRs recognized epitopes lying outside the regions that are mutated in the B.1.351 and B.1.1.7 variants. In the small 56-69-year group, the increase in depth fell short of significance, most likely because of low power. A significant rise in spike-specific TCR breadth and depth was observed after two AZD1222 doses relative to day 0 and relative to MenACWY recipients.

Specimen: peripheral blood, collected on day 0 of AZD1222 vaccination. This TCR was recovered from an adult in good health. The sequence is built from TRBV19 and TRBJ2-7; TRBD2 could be the D gene, as 6 bases match. Here the CDR3 is given as CASSSGTPYEQYF. The nucleotides read TGTGCCAGTAGTTCCGGGACTCCCTACGAGCAGTACTTC. Where the CDR3 stops, the reference TRBV19 and TRBJ2-7 genes take over; the full variable domain is DGGITQSPKYLFRKEGQNVTLSCEQNLNHDAMYWYRQDPGQGLRLIYYSQIVNDFQKGDIAEGYSVSREKKESFPLTVTSAQKNPTAFYLCASSSGTPYEQYFGPGTRLTVT.